Presented here are 13 T cell receptor beta chains from one specimen sequenced in a study of blood T cell repertoires in COVID-19. Profiling relied on immunoSEQ multiplex PCR, and the TCRdb table lists in-frame clones only, not all of them. This repertoire shows approximately 90,000 clones, about 85% found once; its top ten account for approximately 3.9%. Sequenced input: peripheral blood. The receptors were gathered from a man aged 55 to 70 with acute or convalescent COVID-19.

The rearrangement links TRBV5-1 to TRBJ2-1; 13 nucleotides agree with TRBD2. Germline V lookup: CDR1 SGHRS, CDR2 YFSETQ. The CDR3 is made up of 16 amino acids. V gave up 2 bases and J gave up 7 bases; unmatched junction bases: 6. The CDR3 DNA sequence: TGCGCCAGCAGCTTCCGCCCGGGACTAGCGGGAAATGAGCAGTTCTTC. Protein sequence: CASSFRPGLAGNEQFF.

The chain uses TRBV7-2 and TRBJ2-1; 8 bases match TRBD2. The CDR3 covers 16 residues. The germline CDR1 and CDR2 sequences are SGHTA and FQGNSA. The ends lost 5 bases at V and 8 bases at J; junction bases unmatched: 14. For the CDR3, the DNA is TGTGCCAGCAGCCTACTCGGGGGGGCCGGTCGCGATGAGCAGTTCTTC. It translates to CASSLLGGAGRDEQFF. Looking up the rest from reference TRBV7-2 and TRBJ2-1 gives the full variable domain: GAGVSQSPSNKVTEKGKDVELRCDPISGHTALYWYRQSLGQGLEFLIYFQGNSAPDKSGLPSDRFSAERTGGSVSTLTIQRTQQEDSAVYLCASSLLGGAGRDEQFFGPGTRLTVL.

This chain uses TRBV6-5 with TRBJ2-7; tentative D call: TRBD1 (6 bases). In germline, CDR1 is MNHEY, CDR2 SVGAGI. V lost 7 bases and J 4 bases, leaving 17 bases between the germline ends. This CDR3 region has 14 residues. Written as DNA, the CDR3 is TGTGCCAGCACCCCGGGCAGGGGTGGATACGAGCAGTACTTC. This codes for CASTPGRGGYEQYF.

V is TRBV7-9 and J is TRBJ1-1; 8 bases fit TRBD1. Germline assignment: CDR1 SEHNR and CDR2 FQNEAQ (reference sequence). The ends lost 6 bases at V and 1 base at J; junction bases unmatched: 1. There are 13 residues in the CDR3. The CDR3 nucleotides read TGTGCCAGCAGAGGACAGGGGAACACTGAAGCTTTCTTT. Amino acid sequence: CASRGQGNTEAFF. The complete variable domain, with remaining parts taken from reference TRBV7-9 and TRBJ1-1, reads DTGVSQNPRHKITKRGQNVTFRCDPISEHNRLYWYRQTLGQGPEFLTYFQNEAQLEKSRLLSDRFSAERPKGSFSTLEIQRTEQGDSAMYLCASRGQGNTEAFFGQGTRLTVV.

The gene calls are TRBV5-3 and TRBJ1-3; 7 bases align to TRBD1. TRBV5-3 is recorded as an ORF, its role being uncertain. The CDR3 contains 14 residues. Trimming removed 4 bases from V and 0 bases from J; junction bases left unmatched: 1. CDR3 sequence: CARSQGVSGNTIYF. CDR3 bases: TGTGCCAGAAGCCAGGGGGTCTCTGGAAACACCATATATTTT.

This chain connects TRBV13 to TRBJ2-3; TRBD2 matches at 10 bases. The germline V gene has CDR1 PRHDT and CDR2 FYEKMQ (reference sequence). CDR3 size: 16 residues. V lost 1 base and J lost 5; bases outside the gene matches: 6. CDR3 coding DNA: TGTGCCAGCAGCTTAGCAGCGGGGGGGCCTTTAGATACGCAGTATTTT. It translates to CASSLAAGGPLDTQYF.

The chain uses TRBV12-3 or TRBV12-4 and TRBJ1-2; D unclear. V dropped 0 bases and J dropped 7 bases, with 9 bases sitting between them. The CDR3 loop spans 13 amino acids. As DNA, the CDR3 is TGTGCCAGCAGTTTAGCGCCTGGGAGTGGCTACACCTTC. This encodes CASSLAPGSGYTF.

This sequence joins TRBV4-1 and TRBJ1-5, with D possibly being TRBD1 (6 bases). CDR1 is MGHRA and CDR2 is YSYEKL in the germline V gene. The CDR3 contains 13 residues. V was trimmed by 3 bases and J by 4 bases, leaving 7 bases between them. The CDR3 is CASSHDRNQPQHF. The CDR3 DNA follows: TGCGCCAGCAGCCACGACAGGAATCAGCCCCAGCATTTT.

A remark on this clone: This same CDR3 is encoded by further DNA sequences in the sample. This rearrangement joins TRBV7-2 to TRBJ2-7; maybe TRBD2 (7 bases). The V and J ends lost 1 base and 5 bases respectively, with 12 bases between them. CDR1 is SGHTA, CDR2 FQGNSA, per germline. The length of the CDR3 is 14 residues. The CDR3 DNA reads TGTGCCAGCAGCTTAGTTGGGGGGGCCGACGAGCAGTACTTC. Protein: CASSLVGGADEQYF.

This chain connects TRBV7-3 to TRBJ2-1, with a possible D match to TRBD2 (5 bases). There are 13 residues in the CDR3. V shed 7 bases and J shed 7 bases, with 14 bases lying between them. Per germline, CDR1 SGHTA and CDR2 FQGTGA. CDR3 coding DNA: TGTGCCAGCACCCCAGGAACGGGGAATGAGCAGTTCTTC. Translated: CASTPGTGNEQFF.

This clone was detected a few times. The chain joins TRBV6-5 to TRBJ1-1; D perhaps matches TRBD1 (6 bases). V was trimmed by 6 bases and J by 3 bases, leaving 11 bases between them. CDR1 is MNHEY and CDR2 is SVGAGI in the germline V gene. CDR3 length: 13 amino acids. CDR3 in DNA: TGTGCCAGCAGACCCAGGGGATACACTGAAGCTTTCTTT. It specifies CASRPRGYTEAFF.

This rearrangement joins TRBV5-4 to TRBJ2-5, with 7 bases matching TRBD2. With 0 bases clipped from V and 2 bases from J, the junction kept 4 bases outside the gene matches. This CDR3 is 15 amino acids long. Looked up from germline, CDR1 is SGHNT and CDR2 is YYREEE (reference sequence). The DNA for the CDR3 is TGTGCCAGCAGCTTGGCATGGGGGGGACAAGAGACCCAGTACTTC. As protein: CASSLAWGGQETQYF.

The chain recombines TRBV9 with TRBJ2-5, with 7 positions matching TRBD2. Germline V gene data show CDR1 as SGDLS and CDR2 as YYNGEE. V lost 4 bases, J lost 5 bases, and 8 bases stayed unmatched. This CDR3 has 14 amino acids. The CDR3 region has the DNA TGTGCCAGCAGCCCCCCCGCGGGGGTCGAGACCCAGTACTTC. It yields the protein CASSPPAGVETQYF.